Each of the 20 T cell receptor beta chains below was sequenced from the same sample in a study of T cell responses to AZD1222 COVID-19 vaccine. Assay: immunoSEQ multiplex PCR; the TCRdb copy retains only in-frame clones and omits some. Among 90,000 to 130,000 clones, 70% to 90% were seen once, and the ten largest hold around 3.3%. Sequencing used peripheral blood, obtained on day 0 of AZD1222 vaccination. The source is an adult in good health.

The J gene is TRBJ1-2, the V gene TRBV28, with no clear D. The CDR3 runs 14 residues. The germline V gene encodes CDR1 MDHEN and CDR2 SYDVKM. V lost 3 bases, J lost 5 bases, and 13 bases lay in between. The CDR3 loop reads CASSFGGPVYGYTF. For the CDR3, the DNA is TGTGCCAGCAGTTTCGGAGGACCTGTGTATGGCTACACCTTC.

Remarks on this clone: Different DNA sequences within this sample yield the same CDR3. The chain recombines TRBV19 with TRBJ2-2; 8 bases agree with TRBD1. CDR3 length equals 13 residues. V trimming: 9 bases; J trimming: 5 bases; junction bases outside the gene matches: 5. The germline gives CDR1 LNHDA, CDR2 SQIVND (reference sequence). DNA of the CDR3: TGTGCCAGCAGGGGGCTGGGAACCGGGGAGCTGTTTTTT. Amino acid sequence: CASRGLGTGELFF. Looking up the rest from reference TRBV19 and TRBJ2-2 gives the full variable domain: DGGITQSPKYLFRKEGQNVTLSCEQNLNHDAMYWYRQDPGQGLRLIYYSQIVNDFQKGDIAEGYSVSREKKESFPLTVTSAQKNPTAFYLCASRGLGTGELFFGEGSRLTVL.

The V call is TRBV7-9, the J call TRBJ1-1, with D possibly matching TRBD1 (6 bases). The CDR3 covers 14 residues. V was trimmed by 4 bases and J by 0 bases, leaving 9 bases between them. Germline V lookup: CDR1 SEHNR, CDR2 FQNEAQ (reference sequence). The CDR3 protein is CASSSTGMNTEAFF. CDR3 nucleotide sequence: TGTGCCAGCAGCTCAACAGGGATGAACACTGAAGCTTTCTTT.

CDR3 sequence (DNA): TGTGCCAGCAGCTTAGGCGCCGGGAACACCATATATTTT. Protein: CASSLGAGNTIYF. This chain uses TRBV7-9 with TRBJ1-3, with no clear D. The germline CDR1 and CDR2 sequences are SEHNR and FQNEAQ (reference sequence). Trimming removed 1 base at V and 7 bases at J, with 8 bases between. There are 13 residues in the CDR3.

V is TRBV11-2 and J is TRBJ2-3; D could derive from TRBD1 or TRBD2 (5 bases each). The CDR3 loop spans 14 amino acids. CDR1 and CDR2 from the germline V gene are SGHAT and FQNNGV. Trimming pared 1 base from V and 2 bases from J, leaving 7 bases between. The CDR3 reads CASSLAGTTDTQYF. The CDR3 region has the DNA TGTGCCAGCAGCTTAGCGGGGACCACAGATACGCAGTATTTT.

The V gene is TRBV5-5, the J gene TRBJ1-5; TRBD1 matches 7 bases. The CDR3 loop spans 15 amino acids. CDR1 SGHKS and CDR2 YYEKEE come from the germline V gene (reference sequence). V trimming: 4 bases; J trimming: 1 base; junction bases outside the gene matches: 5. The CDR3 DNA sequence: TGTGCCAGCAGCACGATGACAGGGAGCAATCAGCCCCAGCATTTT. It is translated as CASSTMTGSNQPQHF.

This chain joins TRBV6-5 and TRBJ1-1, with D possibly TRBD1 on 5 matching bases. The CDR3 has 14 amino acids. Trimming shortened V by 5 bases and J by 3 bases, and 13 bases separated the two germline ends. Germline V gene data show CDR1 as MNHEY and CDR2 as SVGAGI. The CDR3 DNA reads TGTGCCAGCAGTCCCGGGGCAGGCCACACTGAAGCTTTCTTT. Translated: CASSPGAGHTEAFF.

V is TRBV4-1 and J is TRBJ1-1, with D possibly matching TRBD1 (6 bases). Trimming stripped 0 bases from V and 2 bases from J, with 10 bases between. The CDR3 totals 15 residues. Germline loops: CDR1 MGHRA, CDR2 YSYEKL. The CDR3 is CASSQDRGGNTEAFF. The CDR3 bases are TGCGCCAGCAGCCAAGATCGAGGGGGTAACACTGAAGCTTTCTTT.

CDR3 residues: CASSLGGGETQYF. CDR3 sequence (DNA): TGTGCCAGCAGCTTAGGCGGGGGCGAGACCCAGTACTTC. The rearrangement uses TRBV7-2 and TRBJ2-5; D is possibly TRBD2 (7 bases). This CDR3 spans 13 amino acids. V lost 1 base to trimming and J lost 5 bases, with 8 bases between them. Germline V gives CDR1 SGHTA, CDR2 FQGNSA.

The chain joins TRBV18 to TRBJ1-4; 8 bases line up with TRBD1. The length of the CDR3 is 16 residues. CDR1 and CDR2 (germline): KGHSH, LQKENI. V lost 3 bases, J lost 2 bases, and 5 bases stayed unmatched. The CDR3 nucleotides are TGTGCCAGCTCACCCCAGGGGGCAGGTACTAATGAAAAACTGTTTTTT. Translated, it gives CASSPQGAGTNEKLFF.

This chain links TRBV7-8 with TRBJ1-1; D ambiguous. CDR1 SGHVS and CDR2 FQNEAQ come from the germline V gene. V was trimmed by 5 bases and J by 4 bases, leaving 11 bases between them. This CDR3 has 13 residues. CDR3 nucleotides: TGTGCCAGCAGCCTCGGGGAGGGCACTGAAGCTTTCTTT. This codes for CASSLGEGTEAFF.

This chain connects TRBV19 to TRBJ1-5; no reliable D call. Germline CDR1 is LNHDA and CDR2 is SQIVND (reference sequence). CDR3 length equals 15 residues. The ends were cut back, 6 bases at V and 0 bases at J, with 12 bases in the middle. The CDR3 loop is CASRVGPNSNQPQHF. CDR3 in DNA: TGTGCCAGTAGGGTAGGACCTAATAGCAATCAGCCCCAGCATTTT.

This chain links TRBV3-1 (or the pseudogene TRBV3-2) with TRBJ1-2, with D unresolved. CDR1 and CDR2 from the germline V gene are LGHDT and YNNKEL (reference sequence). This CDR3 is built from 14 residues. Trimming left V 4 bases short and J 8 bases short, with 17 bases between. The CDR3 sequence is CASSPLFVMGGYTF. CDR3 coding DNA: TGTGCCAGCAGCCCCCTTTTTGTTATGGGGGGCTACACCTTC.

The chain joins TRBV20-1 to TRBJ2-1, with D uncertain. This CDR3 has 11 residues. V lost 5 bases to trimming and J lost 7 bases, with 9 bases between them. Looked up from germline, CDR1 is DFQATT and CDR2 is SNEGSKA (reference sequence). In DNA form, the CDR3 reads TGCAGTGCTGGAAGCGTGAATGAGCAGTTCTTC. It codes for CSAGSVNEQFF.

CDR3: CASSSRRSGNTIYF. DNA of the CDR3: TGTGCCAGTAGTAGCCGGAGGTCTGGAAACACCATATATTTT. The V gene is TRBV19, the J gene TRBJ1-3; D unresolved. V was pared by 4 bases and J by 1 base, with 8 bases between. Germline-derived CDR1 and CDR2 are LNHDA and SQIVND (reference sequence). There are 14 residues in the CDR3.

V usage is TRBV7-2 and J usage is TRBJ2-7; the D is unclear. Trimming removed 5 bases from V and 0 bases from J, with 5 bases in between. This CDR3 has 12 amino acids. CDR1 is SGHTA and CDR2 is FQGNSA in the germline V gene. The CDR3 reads CASSASSYEQYF. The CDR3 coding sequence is TGTGCCAGCAGCGCAAGCTCCTACGAGCAGTACTTC.

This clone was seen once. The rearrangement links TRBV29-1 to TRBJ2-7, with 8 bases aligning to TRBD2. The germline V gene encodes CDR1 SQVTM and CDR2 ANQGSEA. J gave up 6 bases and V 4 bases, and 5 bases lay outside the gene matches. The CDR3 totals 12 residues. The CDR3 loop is CSVAGTRREQYF. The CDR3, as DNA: TGCAGCGTTGCCGGGACTAGACGCGAGCAGTACTTC.

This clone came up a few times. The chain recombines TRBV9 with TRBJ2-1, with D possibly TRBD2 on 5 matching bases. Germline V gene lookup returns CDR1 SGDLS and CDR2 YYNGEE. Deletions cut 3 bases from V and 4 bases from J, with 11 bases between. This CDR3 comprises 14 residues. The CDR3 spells CASSGSGIYNEQFF. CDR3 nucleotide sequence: TGTGCCAGCAGCGGTTCCGGGATATACAATGAGCAGTTCTTC. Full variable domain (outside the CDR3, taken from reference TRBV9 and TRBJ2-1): DSGVTQTPKHLITATGQRVTLRCSPRSGDLSVYWYQQSLDQGLQFLIQYYNGEERAKGNILERFSAQQFPDLHSELNLSSLELGDSALYFCASSGSGIYNEQFFGPGTRLTVL.

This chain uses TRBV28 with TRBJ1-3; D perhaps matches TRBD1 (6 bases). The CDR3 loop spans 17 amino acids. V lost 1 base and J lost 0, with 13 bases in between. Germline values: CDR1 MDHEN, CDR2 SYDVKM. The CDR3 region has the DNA TGTGCCAGCAGTTTATTCGGACAGATCTTCTCTGGAAACACCATATATTTT. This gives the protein CASSLFGQIFSGNTIYF.

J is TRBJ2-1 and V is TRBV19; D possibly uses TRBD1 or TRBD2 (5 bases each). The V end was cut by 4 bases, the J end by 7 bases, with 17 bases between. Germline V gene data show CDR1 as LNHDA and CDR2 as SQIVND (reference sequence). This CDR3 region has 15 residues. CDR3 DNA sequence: TGTGCCAGTAGTACCGCCGGGACCTCGGGGAATGAGCAGTTCTTC. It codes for CASSTAGTSGNEQFF.